Listed below are T cell receptor beta chains from one sample, sequenced in a study of T cells in Graves' hyperthyroidism and ophthalmopathy. TCRdb reprocessed the multiplex PCR reads via MiXCR and lists one record per CDR3 protein. This sample has 37,000 or so distinct CDR3 sequences; around 56% occur once, and the top ten carry roughly 15%. Sequencing was carried out using blood. These receptors were obtained from a man aged 40-50 years with Graves' ophthalmopathy. The CDR3 runs from the conserved cysteine through the conserved F or W. D genes are given only for firm matches. The size of a clone is reported for some rows only, either as once, few or many, or as a class for expanded clones.

D: TRBD2
V: TRBV2
size: many
J: TRBJ2-3
length: 15
DNA: TGTGCCAGCGGGACTAGCGGGGGGGATTGGGATACGCAGTATTTT
CDR3: CASGTSGGDWDTQYF

D: -
V: TRBV20-1
size: -
J: TRBJ2-2
length: 17
DNA: -
CDR3: CSASLGGETQYFGELFF

D: TRBD2
V: TRBV6-5
size: many
J: TRBJ2-2
length: 20
DNA: TGTGCCAGCAGTTACTCCCCTTGGGGCGGGGGGGCCTCGAACACCGGGGAGCTGTTTTTT
CDR3: CASSYSPWGGGASNTGELFF

D: TRBD2
V: TRBV5-1
size: -
J: TRBJ2-3
length: 13
DNA: TGCGCCAGTGGGACTAGCGGGCCAGATACGCAGTATTTT
CDR3: CASGTSGPDTQYF

D: -
V: TRBV3-1
size: many
J: TRBJ1-3
length: 14
DNA: TGTGCCAGCAGCCACGACGTCTCTGGAAACACCATATATTTT
CDR3: CASSHDVSGNTIYF

D: -
V: TRBV5-1
size: once
J: TRBJ2-3
length: 15
DNA: TGCGCCAGCGGCACCACGGGGGTTAGGGCAGATACGCAGTATTTT
CDR3: CASGTTGVRADTQYF

D: -
V: TRBV19
size: many
J: TRBJ2-1
length: 15
DNA: TGTGCCAGTAGTCCTGCCCTTAGCTCCTACAATGAGCAGTTCTTC
CDR3: CASSPALSSYNEQFF

D: -
V: TRBV24-1
size: -
J: TRBJ2-6
length: 13
DNA: TGTGCCACTGGTGTGGCTGGGGCCAACGTCCTGACTTTC
CDR3: CATGVAGANVLTF

D: -
V: TRBV7-9
size: medium-sized
J: TRBJ2-1
length: 12
DNA: TGTGCCAGCATAGGTGTGGCCAATGAGCAGTTCTTC
CDR3: CASIGVANEQFF

D: -
V: TRBV11-2
size: -
J: TRBJ2-5
length: 12
DNA: TGTGCCAGCAGCTTAGGATCGGAGACCCAGTACTTC
CDR3: CASSLGSETQYF

D: -
V: TRBV10-2
size: medium-sized
J: TRBJ1-5
length: 14
DNA: TGCGCCAGCAGTGAGTCAGGTCCCAATCAGCCCCAGCATTTT
CDR3: CASSESGPNQPQHF

D: -
V: TRBV20-1
size: many
J: TRBJ1-1
length: 15
DNA: TGCAGTGCTCCTAGTAGGGGAGTCCCGGGGACTGAAGCTTTCTTT
CDR3: CSAPSRGVPGTEAFF

D: -
V: TRBV20-1
size: -
J: TRBJ2-5
length: 14
DNA: TGCAGTGCCACCTATCAGGGGGGCCAAGAGACCCAGTACTTC
CDR3: CSATYQGGQETQYF

D: TRBD2
V: TRBV28
size: -
J: TRBJ2-1
length: 17
DNA: TGTGCCAGCAGACTAGCGGGCCTGGGGACCCCTTACAATGAGCAGTTCTTC
CDR3: CASRLAGLGTPYNEQFF